The next 18 T cell receptor beta chains were all read from a single sample in a study of cytomegalovirus exposure and HLA in healthy donors. Use of 60 Vbeta and 13 Jbeta primers characterized the PCR. This table comes from immunoSEQ multiplex PCR, and its TCRdb copy is limited to in-frame clones, with some not included. The sample yields approximately 140,000 clones, over 75% seen once. Sequenced sample: PBMCs. The receptors were sampled from a woman aged 40 to 50 in good health and CMV-seronegative.

This rearrangement joins TRBV10-3 to TRBJ2-6; 13 bases fit TRBD2. With 2 bases clipped from V and 2 bases from J, the junction kept 12 bases outside the gene matches. Looked up from germline, CDR1 is ENHRY and CDR2 is SYGVKD. There are 21 residues in the CDR3. DNA of the CDR3: TGTGCCATCAGTGAGGAAATACGGACTAGCGGGAGCCTGGCTGGGGCCAACGTCCTGACTTTC. Translation: CAISEEIRTSGSLAGANVLTF.

The gene calls are TRBV5-6 and TRBJ1-1; D might be TRBD1 (5 bases). The CDR3 spans 16 residues. Germline V gene sequence: CDR1 SGHDT, CDR2 YYEEEE. V lost 0 bases to trimming and J lost 0 bases, with 12 bases between them. The CDR3 sequence: CASSLGGVGMNTEAFF. CDR3 DNA: TGTGCCAGCAGCTTGGGGGGCGTGGGGATGAACACTGAAGCTTTCTTT.

With regard to this clone: Mismatch with germline at one junction end may stem from a read error. J is TRBJ2-7 and V is TRBV7-9; possible D gene TRBD2, 5 bases. This CDR3 spans 11 amino acids. Germline V CDR1 and CDR2: SEHNR, FQNEAQ (reference sequence). The CDR3 spells CSSSRGGEQYF. CDR3 nucleotide sequence: TGTTCCAGCAGCCGAGGCGGGGAGCAGTACTTC. Full variable domain (rest looked up from reference TRBV7-9 and TRBJ2-7): DTGVSQNPRHKITKRGQNVTFRCDPISEHNRLYWYRQTLGQGPEFLTYFQNEAQLEKSRLLSDRFSAERPKGSFSTLEIQRTEQGDSAMYLCSSSRGGEQYFGPGTRLTVT.

The chain couples TRBV5-1 to TRBJ2-7, with 9 positions matching TRBD2. Trimming cost V 7 bases and J 4 bases; bases outside gene matches: 6. This CDR3 region has 13 residues. The germline gives CDR1 SGHRS, CDR2 YFSETQ. CDR3 DNA: TGCGCCAGCGCGGCGGGGGGGGCTTACGAGCAGTACTTC. It encodes CASAAGGAYEQYF.

This rearrangement joins TRBV4-1 to TRBJ2-1, with a weak D call TRBD2 (6 bases). CDR1 MGHRA and CDR2 YSYEKL come from the germline V gene. This CDR3 has 16 amino acids. Trimming cost V 3 bases and J 7 bases, with 19 bases left between them. CDR3 DNA sequence: TGCGCCAGCAGCCACACCGGGACTCCCGGCCCTAATGAGCAGTTCTTC. This gives the protein CASSHTGTPGPNEQFF.

This sequence joins TRBV10-3 and TRBJ1-2; TRBD1 aligns across 8 bases. The CDR3 loop spans 14 amino acids. J gave up 7 bases and V 3 bases, and 7 bases lay outside the gene matches. CDR1 is ENHRY and CDR2 is SYGVKD in the germline V gene. Written as DNA, the CDR3 is TGTGCCATCAGTGAAGACAGGGGAGCAGGTGGCTACACCTTC. It yields the protein CAISEDRGAGGYTF.

The chain recombines TRBV4-1 with TRBJ1-5; 8 bases are a match to TRBD1. Germline CDR1 MGHRA, CDR2 YSYEKL. With V trimmed by 0 bases and J by 7 bases, 11 bases remained unmatched. The CDR3 spans 17 residues. CDR3 DNA: TGCGCCAGCAGCCAAGATCTTAGCAGGGGGCGCGGGCAGCCCCAGCATTTT. The encoded protein is CASSQDLSRGRGQPQHF.

The V gene is TRBV30, the J gene TRBJ1-1; tentatively, D is TRBD1 (5 bases). V was clipped by 2 bases and J by 3 bases, with 13 bases between them. The CDR3 has 14 amino acids. The germline V gene encodes CDR1 GTSNPN and CDR2 SVGIG (reference sequence). The CDR3 region is CAWSLGDEYTEAFF. CDR3 in DNA: TGTGCCTGGAGTCTAGGGGATGAGTACACTGAAGCTTTCTTT.

J is TRBJ2-1 and V is TRBV5-1, with 13 bases matching TRBD2. Trimming took 4 bases from V and 6 from J; bases not matched to a gene: 4. Looked up from germline, CDR1 is SGHRS and CDR2 is YFSETQ. This CDR3 has 15 amino acids. As DNA, the CDR3 is TGCGCCAGCAGCCGACGACTAGCGGGAGGCAATGAGCAGTTCTTC. Translated: CASSRRLAGGNEQFF. Complete variable domain (other parts from reference TRBV5-1 and TRBJ2-1): KAGVTQTPRYLIKTRGQQVTLSCSPISGHRSVSWYQQTPGQGLQFLFEYFSETQRNKGNFPGRFSGRQFSNSRSEMNVSTLELGDSALYLCASSRRLAGGNEQFFGPGTRLTVL.

V and J are TRBV5-4 and TRBJ1-2; D gene unclear. V lost 4 bases, J lost 2 bases, and 12 bases lay in between. Germline CDR1 SGHNT, CDR2 YYREEE (reference sequence). This CDR3 is built from 14 residues. In DNA, the CDR3 is TGTGCCAGCAGCCTCCCGCCCCTAAACTATGGCTACACCTTC. This codes for CASSLPPLNYGYTF.

As regards this clone: Germline is not matched at one junction end, which may reflect a read error. This sequence joins TRBV7-9 and TRBJ2-5; D gene uncertain. The CDR3 covers 13 residues. The V gene's germline CDR1 is SEHNR and CDR2 FQNEAQ (reference sequence). CDR3 amino acids: CSSSLKQLETQYF. Here the CDR3 DNA reads TGTTCCAGCAGCTTAAAACAGTTGGAGACCCAGTACTTC.

The chain carries TRBV28 and TRBJ1-2; 7 bases align to TRBD1. The CDR3 loop spans 14 amino acids. Germline trimming cut 6 bases from V and 0 bases from J; bases unmatched to any gene: 4. The V gene's germline CDR1 is MDHEN and CDR2 SYDVKM. CDR3 nucleotides: TGTGCCAGCAGACGGGACAGCGCTAACTATGGCTACACCTTC. Translating it yields CASRRDSANYGYTF.

The chain recombines TRBV6-1 with TRBJ1-3; unclear D gene. The V end lost 8 bases, the J end lost 0 bases, and 8 bases lay between the germline ends. Germline loops: CDR1 MNHNS, CDR2 SASEGT. There are 13 residues in the CDR3. The CDR3 loop is CASRPSSGNTIYF. The CDR3 bases are TGTGCCAGCCGCCCGAGCTCTGGAAACACCATATATTTT.

The chain couples TRBV7-9 to TRBJ1-1; 9 nucleotides match TRBD1. There are 15 residues in the CDR3. The V segment lost 5 bases and the J segment 1 base; nucleotides outside the gene matches: 5. Germline CDR1 reads SEHNR; CDR2 reads FQNEAQ (reference sequence). The CDR3 DNA is TGTGCCAGCAGCACACTGGACAGGGGGAACACTGAAGCTTTCTTT. It translates to CASSTLDRGNTEAFF.

V gene TRBV9 combines with J gene TRBJ1-1; the D gene is possibly TRBD1 (6 bases). Between the trimmed V and J ends, which lost 0 bases and 1 base, there was a span of 10 bases. This CDR3 is built from 15 residues. Germline-derived CDR1 and CDR2 are SGDLS and YYNGEE. The CDR3 region is CASSVGGTPNTEAFF. CDR3 nucleotides: TGTGCCAGCAGCGTAGGTGGGACACCGAACACTGAAGCTTTCTTT.

The chain joins TRBV9 to TRBJ2-2, with TRBD1 matching 9 bases. V lost 1 base and J lost 7; bases outside the gene matches: 8. Germline V gives CDR1 SGDLS, CDR2 YYNGEE. CDR3 length: 16 amino acids. CDR3 sequence (DNA): TGTGCCAGCAGCGTACCGGGACAGGGAATCGGCGGGGAGCTGTTTTTT. This translates into CASSVPGQGIGGELFF.

This clone was recorded only once. This sequence joins TRBV6-1 and TRBJ2-1, with a possible D match to TRBD2 (6 bases). CDR1 and CDR2 (germline): MNHNS, SASEGT. The CDR3 extends over 13 amino acids. The V end was cut by 7 bases, the J end by 4 bases, with 11 bases between. CDR3 residues: CASISGLYNEQFF. CDR3 nucleotides: TGTGCCAGCATTTCCGGACTATACAATGAGCAGTTCTTC.

This sequence joins TRBV6-6 and TRBJ2-1; 12 nucleotides align to TRBD2. V was pared by 0 bases and J by 14 bases, with 5 bases of the junction left unmatched. The CDR3 length is 14 residues. Germline V gene lookup returns CDR1 MNHNY and CDR2 SVGAGI (reference sequence). The DNA for the CDR3 is TGTGCCAGCAGTTACTCGCTAGCGGGAGGGCCCGAGTTCTTC. This encodes CASSYSLAGGPEFF.